The source of this TCR beta chain is a study of control samples from healthy donors and cancer patients. The method was immunoSEQ multiplex PCR; TCRdb's version includes in-frame clones alone and lacks a portion of them. The repertoire holds nearly 55,000 clones, with around 96% as singletons. CDR1 and CDR2 from the germline V gene are MDHEN and SYDVKM. V shed 3 bases and J shed 3 bases, with 17 bases lying between them. This CDR3 spans 16 amino acids. What was sequenced was blood. The sequence was obtained from a woman in her thirties in good health. The chain combines TRBV28 with TRBJ1-2, with D possibly matching TRBD1 (6 bases). The CDR3 DNA reads TGTGCCAGCAGTTTGTCCCCCGGGGGGGGCGACTATGGCTACACCTTC. This encodes CASSLSPGGGDYGYTF.